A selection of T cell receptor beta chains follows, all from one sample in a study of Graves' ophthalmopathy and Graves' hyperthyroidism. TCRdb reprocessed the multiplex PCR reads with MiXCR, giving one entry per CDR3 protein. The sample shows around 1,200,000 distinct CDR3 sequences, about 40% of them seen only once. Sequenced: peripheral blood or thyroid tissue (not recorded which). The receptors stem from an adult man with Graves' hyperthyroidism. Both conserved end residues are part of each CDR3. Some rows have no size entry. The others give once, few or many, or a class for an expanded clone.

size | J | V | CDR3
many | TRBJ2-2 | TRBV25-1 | CASSAASGANTGELFF
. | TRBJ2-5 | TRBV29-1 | CSVETSVETQYF
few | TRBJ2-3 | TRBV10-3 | CAISEGRGDTQYF
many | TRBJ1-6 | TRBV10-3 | CASSRSGQGIGNSPLHF
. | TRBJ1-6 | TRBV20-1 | CSGDSNNSPLHF
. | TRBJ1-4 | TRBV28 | CASRHHSATNEKLFF
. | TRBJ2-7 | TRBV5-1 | CASSERQDGTSGTGGEQYF
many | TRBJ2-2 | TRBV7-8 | CASSLGLAGLNTGELFF
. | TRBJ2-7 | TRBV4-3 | CASSQDNRYEQYF
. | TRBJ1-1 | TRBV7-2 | CASSLGPGAAGAFF
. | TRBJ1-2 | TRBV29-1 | CSGRGVDGYTF
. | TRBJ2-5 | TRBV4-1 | CASSQDRVLVWKETQYF
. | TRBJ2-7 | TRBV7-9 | CASSFNRPGGQYF
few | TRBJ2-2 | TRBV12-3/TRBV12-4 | CASSLGPPPNTGELFF
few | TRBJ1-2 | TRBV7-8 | CASSFSQSYGYTF
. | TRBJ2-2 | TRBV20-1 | CSASDRGDGELFF
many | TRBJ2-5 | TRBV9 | CASSPRDIGLETQYF
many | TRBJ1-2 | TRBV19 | CASSIRAQGARGYTF
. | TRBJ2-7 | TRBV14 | CASRPGQSTYEQYF
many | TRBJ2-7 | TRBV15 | CATSRNDPNYEQYF
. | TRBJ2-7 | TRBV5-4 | CASSLEVGPTGSHSYEQYF
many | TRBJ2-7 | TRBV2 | CASRELAVYEQYF
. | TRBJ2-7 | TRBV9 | CASSVAEGEGYEQYF
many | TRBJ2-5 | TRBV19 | CASNPQGRETQYF
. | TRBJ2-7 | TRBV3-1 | CASSQGPGQESYEQYF
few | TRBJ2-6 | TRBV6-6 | CASSYNGEYGANVLTF
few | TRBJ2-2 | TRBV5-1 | CANSRNTGELFF
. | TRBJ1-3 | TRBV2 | CASSEEDTLSGNTIYF
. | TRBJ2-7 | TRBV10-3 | CASSYSREYEQYF
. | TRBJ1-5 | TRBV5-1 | CASGSTGGSNQPQHF
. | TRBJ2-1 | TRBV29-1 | CSVESGGLNEQFF
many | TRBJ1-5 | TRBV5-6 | CASSSLRDGNQPQHF
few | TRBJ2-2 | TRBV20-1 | CSASLGHLTGELFF
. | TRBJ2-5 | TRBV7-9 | CASSHIHRGQETQYF
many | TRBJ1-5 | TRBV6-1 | CASSERGLQPQHF
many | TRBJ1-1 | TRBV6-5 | CASSTRDGNTEAFF
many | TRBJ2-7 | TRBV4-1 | CASSPEGLSSYEQYF
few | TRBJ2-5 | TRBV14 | CASSQVAGGGPFQETQYF
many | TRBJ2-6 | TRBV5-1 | CASSTGQGVLPGANVLTF
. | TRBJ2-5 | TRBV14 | CASSQLPGQGAGEQYF
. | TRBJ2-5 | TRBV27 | CASHRGEAETQYF
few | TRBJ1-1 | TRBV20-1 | CSAQRGNTEAFF
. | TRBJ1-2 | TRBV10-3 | CAISYPTGGGYTF
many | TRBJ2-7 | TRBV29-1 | CSVVWDRLLHEQYF
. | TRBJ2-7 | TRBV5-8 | CASSQQVQGSYEQYF
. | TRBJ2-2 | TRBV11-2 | CASSFPEQGLTGELFF
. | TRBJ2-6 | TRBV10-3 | CAISDASGANVLTF
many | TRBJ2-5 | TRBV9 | CASSVGTGTGQETQYF
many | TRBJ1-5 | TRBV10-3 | CAIQAVAGSNQPQHF
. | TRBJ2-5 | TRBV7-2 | CASSSHGPQYF